This TCR beta chain is from a study of TIL therapy for anti-PD-1-resistant metastatic lung cancer. The immunoSEQ assay was v3. Clones were sequenced by immunoSEQ multiplex PCR, and TCRdb holds only the in-frame ones, with some missing. The sample includes about 49,000 clones, roughly 78% of them seen just once. Per the germline V gene, CDR1 is LNHDA and CDR2 is SQIVND (reference sequence). The CDR3 has 13 residues. Losses at the gene ends were 9 bases for V and 7 bases for J; bases not matched to a gene: 7. As to time point: pre-treatment sample, taken before nivolumab and TIL therapy. The TCR comes from a man aged 70-80 years with non-small cell lung cancer. Sample: blood, taken at baseline. J is TRBJ1-5 and V is TRBV19; TRBD1 aligns across 9 bases. This CDR3 is CASRDRVDQPQHF. The CDR3 DNA follows: TGTGCCAGCCGGGACAGGGTCGACCAGCCCCAGCATTTT. The full variable domain, with the rest looked up from reference TRBV19 and TRBJ1-5, is DGGITQSPKYLFRKEGQNVTLSCEQNLNHDAMYWYRQDPGQGLRLIYYSQIVNDFQKGDIAEGYSVSREKKESFPLTVTSAQKNPTAFYLCASRDRVDQPQHFGDGTRLSIL.